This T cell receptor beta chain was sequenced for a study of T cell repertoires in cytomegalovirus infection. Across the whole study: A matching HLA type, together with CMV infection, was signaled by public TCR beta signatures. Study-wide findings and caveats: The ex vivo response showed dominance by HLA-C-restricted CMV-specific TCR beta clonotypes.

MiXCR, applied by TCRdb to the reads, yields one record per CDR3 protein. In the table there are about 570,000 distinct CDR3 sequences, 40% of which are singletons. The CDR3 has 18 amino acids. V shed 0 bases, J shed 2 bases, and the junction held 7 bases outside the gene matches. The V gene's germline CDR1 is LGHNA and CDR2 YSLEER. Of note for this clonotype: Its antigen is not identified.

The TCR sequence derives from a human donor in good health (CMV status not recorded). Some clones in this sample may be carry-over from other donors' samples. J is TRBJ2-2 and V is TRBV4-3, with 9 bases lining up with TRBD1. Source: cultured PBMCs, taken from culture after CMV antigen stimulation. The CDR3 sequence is CASSQDEDRGTNTGELFF. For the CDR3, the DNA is TGCGCCAGCAGCCAAGATGAGGACAGGGGCACTAACACCGGGGAGCTGTTTTTT.